These T cell receptor beta chains were read from a single sample in a study of T cells after yellow fever vaccination. TCRdb used MiXCR to reprocess the 5' RACE reads, holding one entry per CDR3 protein. The data contain around 600,000 distinct CDR3 sequences, around 12% of them singletons. Sequencing used PBMCs, obtained on the day of the yellow fever booster vaccination. These receptors came from a man in his thirties or forties who received the YFV17D yellow fever vaccine. CDR3s include the opening cysteine and the closing phenylalanine or tryptophan. D genes are given only for firm matches. Size values are once, few and many counts, or a class for expanded clones, and some rows have none.

clone_size j_call v_call d_call cdr3_nt cdr3_aa
NA TRBJ2-7 TRBV3-1 TRBD1 TGTGCCAGCAGCCCAACCGGGACAGGGCTCTACGAGCAGTACTTC CASSPTGTGLYEQYF
NA TRBJ2-7 TRBV20-1 TRBD2 TGCAGTGCTAGGCAGGGACTAGCGCCAACCTACGAGCAGTACTTC CSARQGLAPTYEQYF
NA TRBJ2-1 TRBV4-3 NA TGCGCCAGCAGCCAAGAGGGCCGGGAGAGCTGGAATGAGCAGTTCTTC CASSQEGRESWNEQFF
NA TRBJ1-4 TRBV7-6 NA TGTGCCAGCAGCTTACGGTCAGGGTTTGGGGCGACTAATGAAAAACTGTTTTTT CASSLRSGFGATNEKLFF
NA TRBJ2-1 TRBV5-1 TRBD1 TGCGCCAGCAGCCGAGAGGGACAGGGGAGCAAGCAGTTCTTC CASSREGQGSKQFF
NA TRBJ1-4 TRBV7-9 TRBD1 TGTGCCAGCAGCCGGGGGACAGTTGCAACTAATGAAAAACTGTTTTTT CASSRGTVATNEKLFF
few TRBJ1-1 TRBV29-1 NA TGCAGCCTCTCTTCCGGGGAGAGTGAAGCTTTCTTT CSLSSGESEAFF
many TRBJ2-1 TRBV28 TRBD1 TGTGCCGCAAGACAGGGTGTGGTCAATGAGCAGTTCTTC CAARQGVVNEQFF
many TRBJ2-3 TRBV20-1 NA TGCAGTGCTAGTCCCCGGATGAGGGCAGATACGCAGTATTTT CSASPRMRADTQYF
NA TRBJ2-3 TRBV5-1 NA TGCGCCAGCAGCACGGGACAACAGGGACTGTCAGATACGCAGTATTTT CASSTGQQGLSDTQYF
few TRBJ1-1 TRBV30 NA TGTGCCTGGACGGGGTTTGGCACTGAAGCTTTCTTT CAWTGFGTEAFF
NA TRBJ2-2 TRBV6-1 TRBD2 TGTGCCAGCAGCCAGACTAGCGGAGCGAACACCGGGGAGCTGTTTTTT CASSQTSGANTGELFF
few TRBJ1-2 TRBV27 NA TGTGCCAGCAGCCAAACCCTCAGATCTAACTATGGCTACACCTTC CASSQTLRSNYGYTF
NA TRBJ2-7 TRBV30 NA TGTGCCTGGCGAACCCGGGGTACCGGCTACGAGCAGTACTTC CAWRTRGTGYEQYF
NA TRBJ1-1 TRBV28 TRBD1 TGTGCCAGCAGCGTCCCGGGACAGGGATCCACTGAAGCTTTCTTT CASSVPGQGSTEAFF
NA TRBJ1-4 TRBV7-2 TRBD1 TGTGCCACCCGCCCCGGGACAGATAATGAAAAACTGTTTTTT CATRPGTDNEKLFF
NA TRBJ2-1 TRBV20-1 NA TGCAGTGCTGTACTTTTTGGAGTTGGGTATGAGCAGTTCTTC CSAVLFGVGYEQFF
NA TRBJ2-5 TRBV5-1 NA TGCGCCAGCAGCTTGATACCGCGGGACAGCCAAGAGACCCAGTACTTC CASSLIPRDSQETQYF